In its sample, the clone carrying this TCR beta chain was seen many times. Its antigen is not identified. The data originate from a study of molecular identifiers for immune sequencing clone quantification. Study-level background: Replicates split RNA from 20,000 or 100,000 naive CD8 cells five ways, and the researchers sequenced four portions.

Study-level points and caveats: Same-barcode identical TCR molecules could make highly expanded clones look smaller than they are. Whereas naive cells kept under 1% of molecules in clones above 20 RNA copies, such clones held over 97% in effectors.

V was clipped by 4 bases and J by 4 bases, with 20 bases between them. In germline, CDR1 is SGHDT, CDR2 YYEEEE. CDR3 length: 16 amino acids. Previously reported methods and listed TCR primers produced the bulk TCR libraries. Each CDR3 protein gets one entry after TCRdb re-called the PCR reads with MiXCR. The sample has roughly 320,000 distinct CDR3 sequences, about 22% seen once. The rearrangement joins TRBV5-6 to TRBJ1-2; D is perhaps TRBD1 (5 bases). The receptor comes from a human donor in good health. Some libraries in this study had Jurkat cell RNA spiked in. Sequencing was carried out using naive CD8+ T cells from blood, with Jurkat cell RNA spiked in. Subset meaning: FACS-sorted CD8+CD4-CCR7+CD45RA+ naive T cells. CDR3 DNA sequence: TGTGCCAGCAGCAGAGCATGGGACGGGGCCTCCTATGGCTACACCTTC. It encodes CASSRAWDGASYGYTF.